These 26 T cell receptor beta chains came from one sample sequenced in a study of T-cell reconstitution after alpha-beta-depleted transplantation in children. Preparation of the TCRbeta library was carried out with unique molecular identifiers. TCRdb recomputed calls from the PCR reads with MiXCR, one row per CDR3 protein. The sample lists 350,000 to 400,000 distinct CDR3 sequences, about an eighth occurring once. The sequencing here drew on PBMCs, taken from the stem cell graft. The receptors come from a human donor who donated a stem cell graft to a child with Fanconi anemia.

This clonotype appeared a few times. The chain couples TRBV28 to TRBJ1-1, with 8 bases matching TRBD1. This CDR3 spans 15 amino acids. Germline V gene lookup returns CDR1 MDHEN and CDR2 SYDVKM. The ends lost 5 bases at V and 3 bases at J; junction bases unmatched: 8. The CDR3 bases are TGTGCCAGCAGTACACCCACAGGGGGGGACACTGAAGCTTTCTTT. This gives the protein CASSTPTGGDTEAFF.

This clonotype has ten or more counts. The genes are TRBV7-9 and TRBJ1-2, with D uncertain. This CDR3 contains 13 residues. Germline V CDR1 and CDR2: SEHNR, FQNEAQ (reference sequence). The V end was cut by 5 bases, the J end by 8 bases, with 15 bases between. This CDR3 is CASSPPARRGYTF. DNA for the CDR3: TGTGCCAGCAGCCCCCCAGCGAGGAGAGGCTACACCTTC.

This chain links TRBV11-2 with TRBJ1-2, with D hard to call. The germline V gene encodes CDR1 SGHAT and CDR2 FQNNGV. The V and J ends lost 7 bases and 6 bases respectively, with 9 bases between them. This CDR3 is 11 amino acids long. The CDR3 DNA reads TGTGCCAGCACCCCGGGTCATGGCTACACCTTC. It codes for CASTPGHGYTF. Filled out from reference TRBV11-2 and TRBJ1-2, the complete variable domain reads EAGVAQSPRYKIIEKRQSVAFWCNPISGHATLYWYQQILGQGPKLLIQFQNNGVVDDSQLPKDRFSAERLKGVDSTLKIQPAKLEDSAVYLCASTPGHGYTFGSGTRLTVV.

The V call is TRBV5-5, the J call TRBJ1-1; tentative D call: TRBD1 (5 bases). The V gene lost 4 bases and the J gene lost 7 bases, with 20 bases spanning the gap. The CDR3 loop spans 15 amino acids. CDR1 and CDR2 (germline): SGHKS, YYEKEE (reference sequence). The CDR3 region has the DNA TGTGCCAGCAGCCCTACCTCCGGACAAATGATTGAAGCTTTCTTT. It codes for CASSPTSGQMIEAFF.

Ten or more counts support this clonotype. The chain's CDR3 is CATSRDGGLYGYTF. CDR3 sequence (DNA): TGTGCCACCAGCAGAGATGGCGGCCTCTATGGCTACACCTTC. The chain has TRBV15 and TRBJ1-2; no firm D call. V was shortened by 0 bases and J by 4 bases, with 9 bases between the two germline ends. Germline lookup yields CDR1 LNHNV and CDR2 YYDKDF (reference sequence). CDR3 length: 14 amino acids.

The genes are TRBV4-2 and TRBJ1-2; 7 bases line up with TRBD1. CDR1 is LGHNA and CDR2 is YNFKEQ in the germline V gene. CDR3 size: 15 residues. Unmatched junction bases numbered 7, after V lost 0 bases and J lost 6 bases. Here the CDR3 DNA reads TGTGCCAGCAGCCAAGAGGCGACAGGGACCAATGGCTACACCTTC. It yields the protein CASSQEATGTNGYTF.

In this sample, this clonotype turned up many times. This chain connects TRBV7-3 to TRBJ2-5; the D is unclear. CDR1 and CDR2 (germline): SGHTA, FQGTGA. Between the trimmed V and J ends, which lost 2 bases and 1 base, there was a span of 5 bases. The CDR3 sequence is 13 residues long. CDR3 DNA sequence: TGTGCCAGCAGCTTATCGTCCCAAGAGACCCAGTACTTC. Its translation is CASSLSSQETQYF.

This clonotype was observed at least ten times. This chain links TRBV6-1 with TRBJ2-1; possible D gene TRBD2, 6 bases. The length of the CDR3 is 13 residues. Germline loops: CDR1 MNHNS, CDR2 SASEGT. V lost 5 bases, J lost 14 bases, and 19 bases lay in between. The CDR3 DNA is TGTGCCAGCAGTCCCGGCCCTGGGGGGTCGGAGTTCTTC. This gives the protein CASSPGPGGSEFF.

The chain has TRBV7-8 and TRBJ1-4; D is unresolved. From germline, CDR1 is SGHVS and CDR2 FQNEAQ. The CDR3 extends over 14 amino acids. The ends were cut back, 6 bases at V and 2 bases at J, with 10 bases in the middle. The CDR3 region is CASRRGLTNEKLFF. The CDR3 DNA follows: TGTGCCAGCAGACGAGGACTGACTAATGAAAAACTGTTTTTT.

In its sample, this clonotype was seen a few times. The rearrangement links TRBV28 to TRBJ2-7; D is unresolved. The CDR3 spans 11 residues. V lost 8 bases, J lost 3 bases, and 8 bases lay in between. Germline loops: CDR1 MDHEN, CDR2 SYDVKM. CDR3 residues: CASGSNYEQYV. CDR3 sequence (DNA): TGTGCCAGCGGGTCAAACTACGAGCAGTACGTC.

This clonotype occurred a few times. The chain joins TRBV5-1 to TRBJ1-1; D unclear. The CDR3 runs 13 residues. Germline CDR1 is SGHRS and CDR2 is YFSETQ. Trimming stripped 3 bases from V and 6 bases from J, with 12 bases between. This chain's CDR3 is CASSSGSGPEAFF. Here the CDR3 DNA reads TGCGCCAGCAGCTCCGGATCGGGCCCTGAAGCTTTCTTT. Complete variable domain (other parts from reference TRBV5-1 and TRBJ1-1): KAGVTQTPRYLIKTRGQQVTLSCSPISGHRSVSWYQQTPGQGLQFLFEYFSETQRNKGNFPGRFSGRQFSNSRSEMNVSTLELGDSALYLCASSSGSGPEAFFGQGTRLTVV.

Ten or more counts support this clonotype. This chain links TRBV28 with TRBJ1-1; perhaps TRBD1 as D (6 bases). Germline V gives CDR1 MDHEN, CDR2 SYDVKM. The CDR3 is 14 residues long. V gave up 6 bases and J gave up 5 bases, with 16 bases separating them. In DNA form, the CDR3 reads TGTGCCAGCAGCGTAGGGGGGACCTCAACTGAAGCTTTCTTT. Protein: CASSVGGTSTEAFF.

This clonotype turned up a few times. The chain has TRBV6-2 or TRBV6-3 and TRBJ1-5; no clear D. The germline V gene encodes CDR1 MNHEY and CDR2 SVGEGT. The V and J ends lost 6 bases and 9 bases respectively, with 12 bases between them. The CDR3 runs to 12 residues. The CDR3 DNA reads TGTGCCAGCAGGATGCCCTCAGGGCCCCAGCATTTT. It specifies CASRMPSGPQHF.

The V and J genes are TRBV6-1 and TRBJ2-1; possibly TRBD2 for D (6 bases). This CDR3 region has 13 residues. Germline V gene sequence: CDR1 MNHNS, CDR2 SASEGT. Trimming took 7 bases from V and 7 from J, leaving 14 bases between them. CDR3 region: CASTRGAGNEQFF. The DNA for the CDR3 is TGTGCCAGCACCCGGGGCGCGGGGAATGAGCAGTTCTTC.

This chain uses TRBV7-7 with TRBJ2-5, with a tentative D call TRBD2 (6 bases). Trimming cost V 5 bases and J 3 bases, with 10 bases left between them. Germline lookup yields CDR1 SSHAT and CDR2 FNYEAQ (reference sequence). The CDR3 is 13 amino acids. The chain's CDR3 is CASSPGEEETQYF. For the CDR3, the DNA is TGTGCCAGCAGCCCGGGGGAGGAAGAGACCCAGTACTTC.

This clonotype was detected only a few times. This chain uses TRBV7-9 with TRBJ1-1; 7 bases are a match to TRBD1. Trimming at V came to 5 bases and at J to 5 bases, leaving 2 bases not matched to a gene. The CDR3 runs 12 residues. Per germline, CDR1 SEHNR and CDR2 FQNEAQ (reference sequence). This chain's CDR3 is CASSRDSTEAFF. DNA of the CDR3: TGTGCCAGCAGCCGGGACAGTACTGAAGCTTTCTTT.

J is TRBJ2-1 and V is TRBV14; D uncertain. V was clipped by 3 bases and J by 6 bases, with 18 bases between them. The CDR3 spans 16 residues. Per the germline V gene, CDR1 is SGHDN and CDR2 is FVKESK. DNA of the CDR3: TGTGCCAGCAGCCAGCTCGAGACCCTTCAAGTCAATGAGCAGTTCTTC. Protein: CASSQLETLQVNEQFF.

This clonotype occurred many times. The rearrangement joins TRBV6-2 or TRBV6-3 to TRBJ2-3, with unresolved D. The CDR3 totals 13 residues. V gave up 5 bases and J gave up 6 bases, with 12 bases separating them. CDR1 and CDR2 (germline): MNHEY, SVGEGT. CDR3 sequence: CASSHEEQDTQYF. The CDR3 DNA reads as TGTGCCAGCAGTCACGAAGAGCAGGATACGCAGTATTTT.

This clonotype was counted between two and nine times. The V call is TRBV29-1, the J call TRBJ1-2; D uncertain. Trimming took 2 bases from V and 5 from J, leaving 12 bases between them. CDR1 is SQVTM, CDR2 ANQGSEA, per germline. The CDR3 has 13 residues. CDR3 loop: CSVERTIGYGYTF. CDR3 DNA sequence: TGCAGCGTTGAACGAACGATCGGGTATGGCTACACCTTC.

The table lists this clonotype with a few counts. This chain links TRBV12-3 or TRBV12-4 with TRBJ1-5, with D possibly being TRBD1 (5 bases). The CDR3 has 14 residues. V lost 6 bases to trimming and J lost 3 bases, with 12 bases between them. CDR3 DNA: TGTGCCAGCAGCCCGGACACTATCAATCAGCCCCAGCATTTT. The encoded protein is CASSPDTINQPQHF.

The chain links TRBV11-1 to TRBJ1-1, with D unresolved. Germline-derived CDR1 and CDR2 are SGHAT and FQDESV (reference sequence). V shed 5 bases and J shed 6 bases, with 16 bases lying between them. The CDR3 is 14 amino acids. The CDR3 loop is CASSPGLLSSEAFF. The CDR3 region has the DNA TGTGCCAGCAGCCCCGGGCTCTTAAGCTCTGAAGCTTTCTTT.

Note on this clonotype: A junction boundary mismatches the germline segment, possibly from a read error. The J gene is TRBJ1-1, the V gene TRBV18; D is undetermined. The CDR3 runs to 14 residues. Germline V gives CDR1 KGHSH, CDR2 LQKENI. CDR3 sequence: CASSTGGSNAEAFF. In DNA, the CDR3 is TGTGCCAGCTCGACCGGTGGTTCGAACGCTGAAGCTTTCTTT.

A few counts support this clonotype. The chain employs TRBV2 and TRBJ2-2; 15 positions agree with TRBD2. The junction had 3 bases not matched to a gene; V was cut back by 9 bases and J by 1 base. This CDR3 region has 16 residues. From germline, CDR1 is SNHLY and CDR2 FYNNEI. The CDR3 is CARGLAGGRNTGELFF. The CDR3 coding sequence is TGTGCCAGGGGACTAGCGGGGGGTCGGAACACCGGGGAGCTGTTTTTT.

This clonotype was picked up many times. The chain has TRBV12-3 or TRBV12-4 and TRBJ1-1, with no clear D. The CDR3 extends over 12 amino acids. Between the trimmed V and J ends, which lost 7 bases and 6 bases, there was a span of 12 bases. This chain's CDR3 is CASTLERAEAFF. The CDR3 DNA reads TGTGCCAGCACCCTAGAGCGGGCTGAAGCTTTCTTT.

The sample holds many counts of this clonotype. The rearrangement uses TRBV5-1 and TRBJ2-7, with 9 bases that match TRBD1. Germline trimming cut 3 bases from V and 3 bases from J; bases unmatched to any gene: 4. The germline V gene encodes CDR1 SGHRS and CDR2 YFSETQ. The length of the CDR3 is 14 residues. Written as DNA, the CDR3 is TGCGCCAGCAGCTCCGGGACAGGGAGCTACGAGCAGTACTTC. Amino acids: CASSSGTGSYEQYF. Drawing the rest from reference TRBV5-1 and TRBJ2-7, the complete variable domain is KAGVTQTPRYLIKTRGQQVTLSCSPISGHRSVSWYQQTPGQGLQFLFEYFSETQRNKGNFPGRFSGRQFSNSRSEMNVSTLELGDSALYLCASSSGTGSYEQYFGPGTRLTVT.

CDR3 coding DNA: TGTGCCAGCACCTTACCGACAGGGAACACCGGGGAGCTGTTTTTT. It encodes CASTLPTGNTGELFF. The chain uses TRBV5-6 and TRBJ2-2, with a tentative D call TRBD1 (6 bases). The CDR3 has 15 amino acids. Germline V gives CDR1 SGHDT, CDR2 YYEEEE. Trimming cost V 6 bases and J 1 base, with 13 bases left between them.